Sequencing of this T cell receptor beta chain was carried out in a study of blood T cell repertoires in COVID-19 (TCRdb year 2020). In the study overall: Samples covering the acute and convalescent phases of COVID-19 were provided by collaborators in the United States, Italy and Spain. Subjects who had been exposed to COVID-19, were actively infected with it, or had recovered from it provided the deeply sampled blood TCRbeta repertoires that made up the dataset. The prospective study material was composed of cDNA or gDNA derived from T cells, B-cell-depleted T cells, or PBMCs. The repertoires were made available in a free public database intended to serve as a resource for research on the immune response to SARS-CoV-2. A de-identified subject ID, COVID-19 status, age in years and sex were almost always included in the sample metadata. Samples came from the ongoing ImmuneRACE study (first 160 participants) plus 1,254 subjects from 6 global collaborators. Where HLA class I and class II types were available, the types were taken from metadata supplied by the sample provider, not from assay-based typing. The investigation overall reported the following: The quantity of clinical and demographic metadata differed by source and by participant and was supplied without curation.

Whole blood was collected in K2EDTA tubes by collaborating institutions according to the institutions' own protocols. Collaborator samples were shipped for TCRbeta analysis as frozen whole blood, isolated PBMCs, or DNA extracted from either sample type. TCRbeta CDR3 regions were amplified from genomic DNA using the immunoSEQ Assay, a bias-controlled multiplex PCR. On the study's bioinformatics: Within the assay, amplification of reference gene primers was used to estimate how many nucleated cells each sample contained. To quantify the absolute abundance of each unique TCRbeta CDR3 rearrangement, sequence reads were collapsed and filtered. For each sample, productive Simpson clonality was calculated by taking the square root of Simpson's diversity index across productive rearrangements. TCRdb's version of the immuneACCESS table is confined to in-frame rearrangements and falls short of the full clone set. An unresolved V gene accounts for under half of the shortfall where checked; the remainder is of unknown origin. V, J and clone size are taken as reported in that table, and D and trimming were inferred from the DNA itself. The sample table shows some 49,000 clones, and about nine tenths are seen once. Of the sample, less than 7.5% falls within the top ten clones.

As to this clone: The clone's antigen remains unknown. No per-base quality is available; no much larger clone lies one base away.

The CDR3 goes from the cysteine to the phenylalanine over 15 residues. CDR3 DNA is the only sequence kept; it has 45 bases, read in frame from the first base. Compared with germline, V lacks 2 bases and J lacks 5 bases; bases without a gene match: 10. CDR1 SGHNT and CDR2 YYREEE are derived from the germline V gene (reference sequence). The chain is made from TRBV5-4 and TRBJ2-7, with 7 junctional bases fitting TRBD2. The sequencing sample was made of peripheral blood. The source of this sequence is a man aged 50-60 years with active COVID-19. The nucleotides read TGTGCCAGCAGCTTCCGAAGTGCGGGAGACAACGAGCAGTACTTC. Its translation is CASSFRSAGDNEQYF.